One and the same sample provided the 22 T cell receptor beta chains below, sequenced in a study of T cell responses to AZD1222 COVID-19 vaccine. Data came from immunoSEQ multiplex PCR; TCRdb stores just in-frame clones and leaves some out. The data contain about 130,000 clones, about nine tenths of them singletons. This specimen consisted of peripheral blood, obtained on day 0 of AZD1222 vaccination. The receptors were gathered from an adult in good health.

This chain uses TRBV9 with TRBJ2-1, with D possibly matching TRBD2 (6 bases). This CDR3 spans 19 amino acids. Between the trimmed V and J ends, which lost 4 bases and 8 bases, there was a span of 31 bases. Germline CDR1 is SGDLS and CDR2 is YYNGEE. CDR3 protein: CASSLDATLASGPEDEQFF. The CDR3 DNA reads TGTGCCAGCAGCCTGGATGCGACTCTGGCGAGCGGGCCTGAGGATGAGCAGTTCTTC.

The rearrangement joins TRBV5-4 to TRBJ2-5, with 10 positions matching TRBD1. The V and J ends lost 5 bases and 7 bases, in that order; junction bases with no gene match: 8. The CDR3 has 14 amino acids. The germline V gene encodes CDR1 SGHNT and CDR2 YYREEE (reference sequence). This CDR3 is CASRDGTGDRTQYF. The DNA for the CDR3 is TGTGCCAGCAGGGACGGGACAGGGGACAGGACCCAGTACTTC.

The gene calls are TRBV10-3 and TRBJ2-3, with a possible D match to TRBD2 (5 bases). The CDR3 runs 14 residues. The V end lost 10 bases, the J end lost 3 bases, and 17 bases lay between the germline ends. Germline V lookup: CDR1 ENHRY, CDR2 SYGVKD. The CDR3 sequence is CATVDSDLTDTQYF. In nucleotides, the CDR3 is TGTGCCACCGTGGACTCCGATCTGACAGATACGCAGTATTTT.

CDR3 sequence (DNA): TGCGCCAGCAGCCAAAGGGACTCTACGGACAATGAGCAGTTCTTC. Translating gives CASSQRDSTDNEQFF. The chain combines TRBV4-3 with TRBJ2-1; the D gene is possibly TRBD2 (6 bases). The CDR3 runs 15 residues. V dropped 2 bases and J dropped 5 bases, with 13 bases sitting between them. Looked up from germline, CDR1 is LGHNA and CDR2 is YSLEER.

As to this clone: Different DNA sequences within this sample yield the same CDR3. The chain carries TRBV18 and TRBJ2-3, with 11 positions matching TRBD2. This CDR3 contains 17 residues. Germline values: CDR1 KGHSH, CDR2 LQKENI. V lost 0 bases, J lost 3 bases, and 5 bases stayed unmatched. The CDR3, as DNA: TGTGCCAGCTCACCACCTGGTCTAGCGGGGGGTACAGATACGCAGTATTTT. Residues: CASSPPGLAGGTDTQYF.

The genes are TRBV7-9 and TRBJ1-3, with D maybe TRBD1 (6 bases). Germline V CDR1 and CDR2: SEHNR, FQNEAQ (reference sequence). Between the trimmed V and J ends, which lost 0 bases and 2 bases, there was a span of 11 bases. The CDR3 is 16 residues long. This CDR3 is CASSLATGYTGNTIYF. CDR3 sequence (DNA): TGTGCCAGCAGCTTAGCCACAGGGTACACTGGAAACACCATATATTTT.

The CDR3 DNA reads as TGTGCCAGCAGCTTACTAGGGGGAACTGGGGCCAACGTCCTGACTTTC. This encodes CASSLLGGTGANVLTF. The genes are TRBV5-5 and TRBJ2-6; TRBD1 is a possible D gene (6 bases). V was trimmed by 2 bases and J by 2 bases, leaving 11 bases between them. CDR3 size: 16 residues. Germline CDR1 is SGHKS and CDR2 is YYEKEE (reference sequence). Using reference TRBV5-5 and TRBJ2-6 for the parts outside the CDR3, the full variable domain is DAGVTQSPTHLIKTRGQQVTLRCSPISGHKSVSWYQQVLGQGPQFIFQYYEKEERGRGNFPDRFSARQFPNYSSELNVNALLLGDSALYLCASSLLGGTGANVLTFGAGSRLTVL.

The chain couples TRBV11-2 to TRBJ1-6; D is undetermined. Trimming removed 6 bases from V and 7 bases from J, with 16 bases in between. Per the germline V gene, CDR1 is SGHAT and CDR2 is FQNNGV. The CDR3 extends over 15 amino acids. This chain's CDR3 is CASRSTDLKNSPLHF. The CDR3 bases are TGTGCCAGCAGATCTACAGATCTCAAAAATTCACCCCTCCACTTT. The entire variable domain, with the rest obtained from reference TRBV11-2 and TRBJ1-6, is as follows: EAGVAQSPRYKIIEKRQSVAFWCNPISGHATLYWYQQILGQGPKLLIQFQNNGVVDDSQLPKDRFSAERLKGVDSTLKIQPAKLEDSAVYLCASRSTDLKNSPLHFGNGTRLTVT.

V and J are TRBV15 and TRBJ1-1; TRBD1 matches at 8 bases. V lost 1 base, J lost 11 bases, and 6 bases stayed unmatched. Germline values: CDR1 LNHNV, CDR2 YYDKDF (reference sequence). This CDR3 is built from 13 residues. The CDR3 is CATSRGTGLGAFF. For the CDR3, the DNA is TGTGCCACCAGCAGAGGGACAGGGCTGGGGGCTTTCTTT.

The V call is TRBV5-1, the J call TRBJ1-2; no definite D call. CDR3 size: 14 residues. V lost 4 bases, J lost 6 bases, and 16 bases lay in between. Germline CDR1 and CDR2: SGHRS and YFSETQ. CDR3 sequence: CASSGPLGGDGYTF. The CDR3 coding sequence is TGCGCCAGCAGCGGCCCCTTGGGAGGCGATGGCTACACCTTC.

This clone was seen a single time. The rearrangement uses TRBV2 and TRBJ1-6; a weak D match, TRBD1 (6 bases). V was shortened by 7 bases and J by 4 bases, with 17 bases between the two germline ends. The CDR3 totals 16 residues. Germline V gives CDR1 SNHLY, CDR2 FYNNEI. CDR3 region: CASTRGEGVYNSPLHF. The CDR3 coding sequence is TGTGCCAGCACCAGGGGAGAGGGCGTTTATAATTCACCCCTCCACTTT. Together with reference TRBV2 and TRBJ1-6, the CDR3 gives the full variable domain: EPEVTQTPSHQVTQMGQEVILRCVPISNHLYFYWYRQILGQKVEFLVSFYNNEISEKSEIFDDQFSVERPDGSNFTLKIRSTKLEDSAMYFCASTRGEGVYNSPLHFGNGTRLTVT.

This chain uses TRBV4-3 with TRBJ1-2, with D perhaps matching TRBD1 (6 bases). There are 16 residues in the CDR3. The germline V and J ends were trimmed by 0 bases and 4 bases, with 15 bases remaining between them. Germline loops: CDR1 LGHNA, CDR2 YSLEER. Here the CDR3 reads CASSQEDAGGVYGYTF. The CDR3 DNA sequence: TGCGCCAGCAGCCAAGAGGACGCGGGGGGCGTCTATGGCTACACCTTC.

The V and J genes are TRBV13 and TRBJ2-7; perhaps TRBD1 as D (6 bases). V lost 5 bases and J lost 0, with 11 bases in between. Germline lookup yields CDR1 PRHDT and CDR2 FYEKMQ (reference sequence). CDR3 length equals 14 residues. This CDR3 is CASSPRQASYEQYF. As DNA, the CDR3 is TGTGCCAGCAGCCCCCGACAGGCCTCCTACGAGCAGTACTTC.

This clone was counted once. The CDR3 DNA reads TGTGCCAGCACCAAAGACCCAACCGGGCAGTATTTT. Protein product: CASTKDPTGQYF. The rearrangement uses TRBV6-6 and TRBJ2-3, with D unclear. The CDR3 has 12 amino acids. Germline lookup yields CDR1 MNHNY and CDR2 SVGAGI (reference sequence). Trimming took off 7 bases at V and 11 bases at J, with 16 bases between the two ends.

The genes are TRBV5-4 and TRBJ2-7; D perhaps matches TRBD2 (6 bases). Germline CDR1 and CDR2: SGHNT and YYREEE (reference sequence). With 0 bases removed from V and 5 bases from J, the gap between germline ends came to 15 bases. The CDR3 sequence is 15 residues long. The CDR3 protein is CASSLEPSGVHEQYF. CDR3 in DNA: TGTGCCAGCAGCTTGGAACCGTCGGGGGTCCACGAGCAGTACTTC.

The chain couples TRBV3-1 (or the pseudogene TRBV3-2) to TRBJ1-4; weak D call: TRBD1 (5 bases). Trimming pared 1 base from V and 8 bases from J, leaving 14 bases between. From germline, CDR1 is LGHDT and CDR2 YNNKEL (reference sequence). The CDR3 totals 15 residues. CDR3 loop: CASSQGRGLGEKLFF. The CDR3 coding sequence is TGTGCCAGCAGCCAAGGGAGGGGTTTAGGAGAAAAACTGTTTTTT.

The rearrangement uses TRBV6-5 and TRBJ1-4; no clear D. V was pared by 10 bases and J by 4 bases, with 16 bases between. CDR3 length: 14 residues. Germline loops: CDR1 MNHEY, CDR2 SVGAGI. CDR3 sequence reads: CATKARSLNEKLFF. The CDR3 coding sequence is TGTGCCACCAAAGCCCGGAGCCTTAATGAAAAACTGTTTTTT.

This rearrangement joins TRBV28 to TRBJ1-1, with 11 bases identical to TRBD1. CDR1 and CDR2 (germline): MDHEN, SYDVKM. J lost 3 bases, V lost 8 bases, and 8 bases had no gene match. The CDR3 is 15 residues long. Here the CDR3 DNA reads TGTGCCAGCGACGGGACAGGGGGTGGGTACACTGAAGCTTTCTTT. Translated: CASDGTGGGYTEAFF.

The chain couples TRBV7-2 to TRBJ1-2, with D perhaps matching TRBD1 (6 bases). Trimming left V 5 bases short and J 3 bases short, with 16 bases between. This CDR3 contains 15 residues. CDR1 and CDR2 (germline): SGHTA, FQGNSA. This chain's CDR3 is CASSLQGLVDYGYTF. Here the CDR3 DNA reads TGTGCCAGCAGCCTACAGGGATTAGTCGACTATGGCTACACCTTC.

The V and J genes are TRBV27 and TRBJ1-4; no firm D call. The length of the CDR3 is 14 residues. From germline, CDR1 is MNHEY and CDR2 SMNVEV (reference sequence). Trimming took off 6 bases at V and 4 bases at J, with 12 bases between the two ends. In DNA, the CDR3 is TGTGCCAGCAGCAGGACGTACAGTAATGAAAAACTGTTTTTT. It yields the protein CASSRTYSNEKLFF.

This rearrangement joins TRBV12-3 or TRBV12-4 to TRBJ2-7; D call uncertain. Trimming pared 5 bases from V and 4 bases from J, leaving 9 bases between. The CDR3 has 12 residues. The CDR3 spells CASSLASYEQYF. Here the CDR3 DNA reads TGTGCCAGCAGTCTCGCCTCTTACGAGCAGTACTTC.

The gene calls are TRBV27 and TRBJ1-5; weak D call: TRBD1 (5 bases). The V gene's germline CDR1 is MNHEY and CDR2 SMNVEV (reference sequence). This CDR3 is 15 amino acids long. The V end lost 5 bases, the J end lost 0 bases, and 11 bases lay between the germline ends. Here the CDR3 reads CASSPRDASNQPQHF. CDR3 bases: TGTGCCAGCAGTCCTCGGGACGCTAGCAATCAGCCCCAGCATTTT.